This T cell receptor (beta chain) was recovered during a study of post-analysis software for immune sequencing data. Germline CDR1 and CDR2: SGHRS and YFSETQ. The CDR3 extends over 19 amino acids. Points on this clonotype: Its antigen remains unknown. A much larger clone lies a single base off, so this may be a read error.

Each TCR beta cDNA library carried unique molecular identifiers. One entry per CDR3 protein results from TCRdb running MiXCR on the PCR reads. This sample has over 700,000 distinct CDR3 sequences, with roughly 27% found just once. Whole-study findings and limits: Patients with multiple sclerosis recorded significantly lower normalized Chao1 diversity than controls, the study found. About five TRBV segments, including TRBV5-6, TRBV5-1 and TRBV20-1, were more frequent in patients than controls.

Sequencing was performed on blood. The sequence was collected from a girl aged 5 to 17 with multiple sclerosis. J is TRBJ2-7 and V is TRBV5-1; D possibly matches TRBD1 or TRBD2 (6 bases each). In DNA form, the CDR3 reads TGCGCCTGCAGCTACTTCACAACGGGGGCGCGGGCAGTACCCTACGAGCAGTACTTC. As protein: CACSYFTTGARAVPYEQYF.